The rows below give T cell receptor beta chains drawn from one sample of a study of blood T cell repertoires in COVID-19. Sequencing used immunoSEQ multiplex PCR; TCRdb keeps in-frame clones, though not all of them. Of 150,000 or so clones in the sample, around 80% were seen once. Sample: peripheral blood. Source of these receptors: a woman aged 80 or over with active or convalescent COVID-19. Both conserved end residues are part of each CDR3. Each record gives: J gene, V gene, clone size, D gene, CDR3 protein, CDR3 DNA. D genes are given only for firm matches. Clone size is stated in some rows and not others, as once, few, many or a class when expanded.

TRBJ1-5 | TRBV19 | - | TRBD1 | CASRTDRFSNQPQHF | TGTGCCAGTAGGACGGACAGGTTTAGCAATCAGCCCCAGCATTTT
TRBJ1-5 | TRBV5-8 | few | - | CASSPPTQAYQPQHF | TGTGCCAGCAGCCCCCCAACCCAGGCCTACCAGCCCCAGCATTTT
TRBJ2-2 | TRBV7-9 | - | - | CASSFRVGPTNTGELFF | TGTGCCAGCAGCTTTCGCGTGGGGCCGACGAACACCGGGGAGCTGTTTTTT
TRBJ2-6 | TRBV15 | - | - | CATSSRGAPGANVLTF | TGTGCCACCAGCTCTAGGGGCGCCCCTGGGGCCAACGTCCTGACTTTC
TRBJ1-6 | TRBV19 | many | TRBD1 | CASKPGQYNSPLHF | TGTGCCAGTAAGCCGGGACAGTATAATTCACCCCTCCACTTT
TRBJ2-2 | TRBV29-1 | once | TRBD1 | CSVDRGSAGELFF | TGCAGCGTTGACAGGGGGTCAGCCGGGGAGCTGTTTTTT
TRBJ2-5 | TRBV13 | - | - | CASSHRATEETQYF | TGTGCCAGCAGTCATAGAGCTACCGAAGAGACCCAGTACTTC
TRBJ2-7 | TRBV6-5 | many | - | CASSYSQFYEQYF | TGTGCCAGCAGTTACTCCCAGTTTTACGAGCAGTACTTC
TRBJ2-7 | TRBV12-3/TRBV12-4 | - | TRBD1 | CASSAGTGREQYF | TGTGCCAGCAGTGCCGGGACAGGGCGGGAGCAGTACTTC
TRBJ2-3 | TRBV6-5 | few | - | CASRDYTGLDTQYF | TGTGCCAGCAGGGACTATACTGGCCTCGATACGCAGTATTTT
TRBJ1-2 | TRBV29-1 | - | - | CSVATGNYGYTF | TGCAGCGTTGCCACCGGGAACTATGGCTACACCTTC
TRBJ1-5 | TRBV19 | - | - | CASLPRGNQPQHF | TGTGCCAGTCTTCCGCGGGGGAATCAGCCCCAGCATTTT
TRBJ1-2 | TRBV6-5 | - | - | CASSRNRFYGYTF | TGTGCCAGTTCGCGGAACAGGTTCTATGGCTACACCTTC
TRBJ2-7 | TRBV15 | - | - | CATSRGGSYEQYF | TGTGCCACCAGCAGAGGCGGATCCTACGAGCAGTACTTC